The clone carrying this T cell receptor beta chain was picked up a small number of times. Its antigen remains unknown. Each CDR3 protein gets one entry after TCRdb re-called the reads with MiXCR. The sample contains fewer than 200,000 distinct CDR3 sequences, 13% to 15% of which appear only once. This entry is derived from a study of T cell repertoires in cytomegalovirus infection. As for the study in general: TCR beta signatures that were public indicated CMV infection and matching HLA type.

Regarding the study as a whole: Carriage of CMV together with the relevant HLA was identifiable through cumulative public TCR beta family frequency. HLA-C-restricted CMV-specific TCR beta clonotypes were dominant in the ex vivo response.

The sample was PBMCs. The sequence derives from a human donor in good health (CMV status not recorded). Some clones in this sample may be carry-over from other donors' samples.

The CDR3 nucleotides are TGTGCCAGCAGTTACCCGGGGTTAAACATTCAGTACTTC. As protein: CASSYPGLNIQYF. The rearrangement links TRBV6-2 or TRBV6-3 to TRBJ2-4; weak D call: TRBD2 (5 bases). This CDR3 region has 13 residues. V lost 2 bases, J lost 6 bases, and 8 bases lay in between. Germline loops: CDR1 MNHEY, CDR2 SVGEGT.